These 32 T cell receptor beta chains came from one sample sequenced in a study of T cells expressing NK-cell markers. TCRdb reprocessed the 5' RACE reads, with one entry per CDR3 protein and no DNA. This repertoire includes roughly 300,000 distinct CDR3 sequences. The sample taken for sequencing was blood T cells: a sorted CD56 or NKG2C T cell subset, CD4+ or CD8+ T cells, or bulk PBMC T cells (not recorded which). These receptors were taken from a woman aged 18-70 years in good health.

V is TRBV4-3 and J is TRBJ1-2. CDR3 size: 15 residues. Per germline, CDR1 LGHNA and CDR2 YSLEER. The CDR3 here is CASSQEVDRRYGYTF.

The chain has TRBV28 and TRBJ2-5; lacking DNA, the TRBD1 call made by TCRdb goes unchecked. Germline V gene data show CDR1 as MDHEN and CDR2 as SYDVKM. The CDR3 runs 14 residues. Here the CDR3 reads CASATGQNQETQYF.

The rearrangement uses TRBV9 and TRBJ1-4; without DNA, the TCRdb call of TRBD1 cannot be checked. This CDR3 spans 14 amino acids. Germline V gene sequence: CDR1 SGDLS, CDR2 YYNGEE. Here the CDR3 reads CASSRTGSNEKLFF.

The CDR3 protein is CSARDPQGETQYF. The rearrangement links TRBV20-1 to TRBJ2-5; TCRdb designates TRBD1, a call that cannot be tested without DNA. The CDR3 extends over 13 amino acids. The germline V gene has CDR1 DFQATT and CDR2 SNEGSKA (reference sequence).

The rearrangement joins TRBV5-6 to TRBJ1-1. This CDR3 has 13 amino acids. Looked up from germline, CDR1 is SGHDT and CDR2 is YYEEEE. This CDR3 is CASSVTLPAEAFF.

CDR3 in amino acids: CSALGLAASSYNEQFF. The V and J genes are TRBV20-1 and TRBJ2-1; TCRdb designates TRBD2, a call that cannot be tested without DNA. This CDR3 comprises 16 residues. In germline, CDR1 is DFQATT, CDR2 SNEGSKA (reference sequence).

This chain links TRBV28 with TRBJ2-7; TCRdb proposes TRBD2, but this gene call is untestable without DNA. The CDR3 consists of 16 residues. CDR1 MDHEN and CDR2 SYDVKM come from the germline V gene. The CDR3 is CASSSGTSGREDEQYF.

J is TRBJ1-2 and V is TRBV6-2 or TRBV6-3; TCRdb picks TRBD1, but there is no DNA to check that call. Germline CDR1 is MNHEY and CDR2 is SVGEGT. The CDR3 is 13 amino acids. CDR3 sequence: CASSDRGFYGYTF.

The V gene is TRBV3-1, the J gene TRBJ1-2; TCRdb calls TRBD1, which cannot be checked without DNA. This CDR3 is built from 13 residues. Germline V lookup: CDR1 LGHDT, CDR2 YNNKEL (reference sequence). CDR3: CASSQDRDYGYTF.

This chain joins TRBV7-2 and TRBJ1-1. The CDR3 totals 11 residues. Germline V CDR1 and CDR2: SGHTA, FQGNSA. The CDR3 sequence: CASSEINGLYF.

J is TRBJ2-3 and V is TRBV7-2; TCRdb picks TRBD2, but there is no DNA to check that call. This CDR3 region has 17 residues. Germline CDR1 and CDR2: SGHTA and FQGNSA. The CDR3 loop is CASSLALRTRMADTQYF.

The rearrangement links TRBV27 to TRBJ1-2; the D gene TCRdb calls, TRBD1, cannot be checked with no DNA. Germline CDR1 reads MNHEY; CDR2 reads SMNVEV (reference sequence). The CDR3 is 13 amino acids. CDR3 region: CASSRTDTYGYTF.

This sequence joins TRBV5-1 and TRBJ1-1; without DNA, the TCRdb call of TRBD1 cannot be checked. This CDR3 has 15 residues. The V gene's germline CDR1 is SGHRS and CDR2 YFSETQ. The chain's CDR3 is CASSLVSRGDTEAFF. The full variable domain, completed using reference TRBV5-1 and TRBJ1-1, is KAGVTQTPRYLIKTRGQQVTLSCSPISGHRSVSWYQQTPGQGLQFLFEYFSETQRNKGNFPGRFSGRQFSNSRSEMNVSTLELGDSALYLCASSLVSRGDTEAFFGQGTRLTVV.

The V and J genes are TRBV7-2 and TRBJ2-5; TCRdb selects TRBD2, and the lack of DNA leaves this call unchecked. Germline V lookup: CDR1 SGHTA, CDR2 FQGNSA. The CDR3 extends over 16 amino acids. CDR3 in amino acids: CASSPRTSGRVETQYF.

The chain combines TRBV20-1 with TRBJ1-5; TCRdb selects TRBD1, and the lack of DNA leaves this call unchecked. In germline, CDR1 is DFQATT, CDR2 SNEGSKA (reference sequence). The CDR3 is 14 residues long. CDR3 residues: CSAREGQVNQPQHF.

The gene calls are TRBV28 and TRBJ2-6; TCRdb's D call of TRBD2 is untestable without DNA. Germline CDR1 and CDR2: MDHEN and SYDVKM. This CDR3 comprises 17 residues. The CDR3 sequence is CASSLYSAGAGANVLTF.

The CDR3 loop reads CASSQGEAKNIQYF. The chain combines TRBV4-2 with TRBJ2-4; TCRdb's D gene call, TRBD2, goes unchecked for lack of DNA. CDR3 length: 14 amino acids. The germline CDR1 and CDR2 sequences are LGHNA and YNFKEQ.

V is TRBV2 and J is TRBJ2-5; TCRdb's D gene call, TRBD2, goes unchecked for lack of DNA. Germline CDR1 reads SNHLY; CDR2 reads FYNNEI. CDR3 length equals 16 residues. The CDR3 spells CASSVESGRAGATQYF.

The rearrangement joins TRBV20-1 to TRBJ1-2; lacking DNA, the TRBD1 call made by TCRdb goes unchecked. The CDR3 covers 13 residues. Per germline, CDR1 DFQATT and CDR2 SNEGSKA (reference sequence). The CDR3 reads CSADSDRDYGYTF.

The chain uses TRBV11-2 and TRBJ2-3; the D call of TRBD1 rests on TCRdb alone, since no DNA is present to check it. CDR1 is SGHAT and CDR2 is FQNNGV in the germline V gene. The CDR3 contains 17 residues. CDR3 loop: CASSLDLSGGNTDTQYF.

The rearrangement uses TRBV15 and TRBJ2-1; TCRdb's D call of TRBD2 is untestable without DNA. Germline loops: CDR1 LNHNV, CDR2 YYDKDF (reference sequence). This CDR3 is 15 amino acids long. CDR3: CATSRDGRGDNEQFF.

V and J are TRBV12-3 or TRBV12-4 and TRBJ2-2; without DNA, the TCRdb call of TRBD2 cannot be checked. The CDR3 runs 16 residues. CDR3 in amino acids: CASSFGWPANTGELFF.

This sequence joins TRBV20-1 and TRBJ2-1; TCRdb picks TRBD2, but there is no DNA to check that call. The CDR3 contains 16 residues. The germline V gene encodes CDR1 DFQATT and CDR2 SNEGSKA (reference sequence). CDR3 amino acids: CSARGRDSGFYNEQFF.

The chain is built from TRBV20-1 and TRBJ2-1. Germline lookup yields CDR1 DFQATT and CDR2 SNEGSKA (reference sequence). The CDR3 runs 11 residues. This chain's CDR3 is CSVGFITEQFF.

The genes are TRBV4-3 and TRBJ2-7; TCRdb's D gene call, TRBD1, goes unchecked for lack of DNA. The CDR3 runs 15 residues. The germline V gene has CDR1 LGHNA and CDR2 YSLEER. Here the CDR3 reads CASSHREGTAYEQYF.

The J gene is TRBJ2-7, the V gene TRBV12-3 or TRBV12-4; as DNA is missing, the TRBD2 call by TCRdb cannot be tested. CDR3 length: 15 amino acids. The CDR3 protein is CASSASGTSRYEQYF.

CDR3 amino acids: CASSETGATNEKLFF. The chain couples TRBV2 to TRBJ1-4; TCRdb's assignment of TRBD1 cannot be checked, as there is no DNA. Per germline, CDR1 SNHLY and CDR2 FYNNEI. There are 15 residues in the CDR3.

V usage is TRBV10-3 and J usage is TRBJ2-1; the TRBD2 assignment by TCRdb is unverifiable without DNA. The CDR3 is 15 residues long. CDR1 is ENHRY and CDR2 is SYGVKD in the germline V gene. CDR3 residues: CALGAGTSGNNEQFF.

The J gene is TRBJ2-2, the V gene TRBV5-6. This CDR3 region has 16 residues. Germline loops: CDR1 SGHDT, CDR2 YYEEEE. CDR3: CASSFWVGKNTGELFF.

The CDR3 spells CATSDSVNYGYTF. The chain uses TRBV24-1 and TRBJ1-2. The germline V gene encodes CDR1 KGHDR and CDR2 SFDVKD. The CDR3 runs to 13 residues.

The chain links TRBV20-1 to TRBJ1-2; TCRdb's D call of TRBD1 is untestable without DNA. CDR3 length: 16 amino acids. Germline lookup yields CDR1 DFQATT and CDR2 SNEGSKA (reference sequence). The CDR3 loop reads CSARDMRVSPLYGYTF.

The chain recombines TRBV12-3 or TRBV12-4 with TRBJ2-3; TCRdb's D gene call, TRBD2, goes unchecked for lack of DNA. CDR3 length equals 14 residues. The CDR3 sequence: CASRTSGRGDTQYF.